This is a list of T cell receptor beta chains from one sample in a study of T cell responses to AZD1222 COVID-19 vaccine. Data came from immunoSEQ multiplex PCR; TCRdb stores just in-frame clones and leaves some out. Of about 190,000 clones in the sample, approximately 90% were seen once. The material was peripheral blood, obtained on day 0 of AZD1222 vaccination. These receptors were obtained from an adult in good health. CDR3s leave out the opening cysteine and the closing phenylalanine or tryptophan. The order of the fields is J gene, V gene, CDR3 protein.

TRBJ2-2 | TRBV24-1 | ATSDSLGAGGPSTGELF
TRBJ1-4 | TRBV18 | ASSPGDSATNEKLF
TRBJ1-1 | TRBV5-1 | ASSLDGMNTEAF
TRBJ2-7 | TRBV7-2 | ASSLRARSSYEQY
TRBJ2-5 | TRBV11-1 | ASSPLWVQETQY
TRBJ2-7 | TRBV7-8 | ASSPRPPAEQY
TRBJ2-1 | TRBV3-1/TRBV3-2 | ASSQFVGVYNEQF
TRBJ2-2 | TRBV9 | ASSVAEGLALYTGELF
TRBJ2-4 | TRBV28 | ASSLIPLDKDKNIQY
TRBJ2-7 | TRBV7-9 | ASSPNPRQAFSYEQY
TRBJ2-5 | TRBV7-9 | ASSLRRAGGRQETQY
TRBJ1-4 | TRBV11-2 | ASSHGVAAATNEKLF
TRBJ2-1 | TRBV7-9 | ASSLVKASGFVNEQF
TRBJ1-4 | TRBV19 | ASSIDEAGPANEKLF
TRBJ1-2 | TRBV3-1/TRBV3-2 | ASSQAAGTGGEYGYT
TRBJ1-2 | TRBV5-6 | ASSWGRWVPNGYT
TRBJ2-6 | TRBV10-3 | AISGDRASGANVLT
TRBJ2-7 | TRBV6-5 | ASSRTATSYEQY
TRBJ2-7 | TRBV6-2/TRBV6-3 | ASSYGNNRDEQY
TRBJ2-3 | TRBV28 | ASSFVFGRFNTDTQY
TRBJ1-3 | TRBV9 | ASSVGGSSGNTIY
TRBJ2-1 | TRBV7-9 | ASSFTGTVNNEQF
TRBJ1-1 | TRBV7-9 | ASSLATGVNTEAF
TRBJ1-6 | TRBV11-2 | ASSGTGAFRIASLH
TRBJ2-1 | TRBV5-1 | ASSLLWRGQGFMNEQF